Each of the 20 T cell receptor beta chains below was sequenced from the same sample in a study of blood T cells in healthy people across ages. Sample-barcoded 5' priming and a J-beta primer mix drove a second PCR of roughly 6 to 12 cycles. TCRdb re-derived calls from the 5' RACE reads in MiXCR, one entry per CDR3 protein. The sample lists about 970,000 distinct CDR3 sequences, approximately 50% seen once, with about a fifth in the top ten. Sequencing was done on a sample of blood. Receptor source: a woman aged 55 to 70 in good health.

The rearrangement uses TRBV9 and TRBJ2-3, with D possibly called TRBD1 or TRBD2 (6 bases each). CDR1 is SGDLS and CDR2 is YYNGEE in the germline V gene. This CDR3 has 16 amino acids. V was shortened by 3 bases and J by 7 bases, with 21 bases between the two germline ends. The CDR3 here is CASSAEGHWAYNTQYF. CDR3 nucleotide sequence: TGTGCCAGCAGCGCGGAGGGACATTGGGCATACAATACGCAGTATTTT.

The CDR3 spells CASSPYRGTNTEAFF. CDR3 bases: TGTGCCAGCTCACCTTATAGAGGGACGAACACTGAAGCTTTCTTT. The chain employs TRBV18 and TRBJ1-1, with D tentatively TRBD1 (5 bases). The germline CDR1 and CDR2 sequences are KGHSH and LQKENI. The V end lost 3 bases, the J end lost 1 base, and 12 bases lay between the germline ends. CDR3 length equals 15 residues.

J is TRBJ2-6 and V is TRBV28; D possibly uses TRBD1 or TRBD2 (5 bases each). Trimming took 3 bases from V and 4 from J, leaving 13 bases between them. The CDR3 extends over 16 amino acids. CDR1 and CDR2 (germline): MDHEN, SYDVKM. The CDR3 loop is CASSFLGVLGANVLTF. CDR3 coding DNA: TGTGCCAGCAGTTTCCTGGGGGTACTCGGGGCCAACGTCCTGACTTTC.

This clonotype was seen a handful of times. The chain employs TRBV6-2 or TRBV6-3 and TRBJ2-3; 8 nucleotides agree with TRBD1. V gave up 3 bases and J gave up 4 bases; unmatched junction bases: 6. Germline loops: CDR1 MNHEY, CDR2 SVGEGT. The CDR3 consists of 15 residues. The CDR3 DNA reads TGTGCCAGCAGTTATTCAGGGGGCGTCCCAGATACGCAGTATTTT. It encodes CASSYSGGVPDTQYF.

The J gene is TRBJ2-7, the V gene TRBV4-3; tentative D call: TRBD2 (6 bases). This CDR3 has 15 amino acids. Germline loops: CDR1 LGHNA, CDR2 YSLEER. V shed 0 bases and J shed 5 bases, with 14 bases lying between them. The CDR3 is CASSQDRRVIDEQYF. CDR3 sequence (DNA): TGCGCCAGCAGCCAAGATCGGAGGGTAATCGACGAGCAGTACTTC.

The rearrangement links TRBV14 to TRBJ2-6, with D perhaps TRBD1 (6 bases). The CDR3 consists of 17 residues. Germline-derived CDR1 and CDR2 are SGHDN and FVKESK. Trimming took 4 bases from V and 2 from J, leaving 15 bases between them. CDR3 sequence reads: CASSPPGALAGANVLTF. CDR3 nucleotide sequence: TGTGCCAGCAGCCCCCCAGGGGCTTTGGCTGGGGCCAACGTCCTGACTTTC.

The CDR3 DNA reads TGTGCCAGCAGCCGAGGGTACCTGAACACCGGGGAGCTGTTTTTT. Amino acids: CASSRGYLNTGELFF. The chain uses TRBV7-2 and TRBJ2-2; D may be TRBD2 (5 bases). The length of the CDR3 is 15 residues. Germline V CDR1 and CDR2: SGHTA, FQGNSA. Trimming removed 5 bases at V and 1 base at J, with 11 bases between.

Points on this clonotype: The germline gene is not matched at one end of the junction; a read error may be the cause. The chain recombines TRBV10-3 with TRBJ2-1; the D gene is possibly TRBD2 (6 bases). Germline values: CDR1 ENHRY, CDR2 SYGVKD. The CDR3 has 13 residues. The CDR3 is CTINAGGGNEQFF. The CDR3 coding sequence is TGTACCATCAATGCAGGTGGGGGGAATGAGCAGTTCTTC.

The chain uses TRBV27 and TRBJ2-7; D is perhaps TRBD1 (6 bases). Trimming left V 2 bases short and J 6 bases short, with 17 bases between. The CDR3 runs to 15 residues. Looked up from germline, CDR1 is MNHEY and CDR2 is SMNVEV (reference sequence). The CDR3 sequence: CASSLSDRMASEQYF. As DNA, the CDR3 is TGTGCCAGCAGTTTAAGCGACAGGATGGCAAGCGAGCAGTACTTC.

The chain couples TRBV7-2 to TRBJ1-1, with D uncertain. Germline assignment: CDR1 SGHTA and CDR2 FQGNSA. This CDR3 is built from 13 residues. V was trimmed by 6 bases and J by 4 bases, leaving 12 bases between them. CDR3 protein: CASRPMGFTEAFF. The DNA of the CDR3 is TGTGCCAGCAGGCCAATGGGGTTCACTGAAGCTTTCTTT.

The rearrangement uses TRBV7-2 and TRBJ2-7; 9 bases fit TRBD2. V shed 3 bases, J shed 4 bases, and the junction held 7 bases outside the gene matches. Germline V gene sequence: CDR1 SGHTA, CDR2 FQGNSA. This CDR3 comprises 15 residues. The CDR3 loop is CASSLVGSGRYEQYF. The CDR3 nucleotides read TGTGCCAGCAGCTTGGTAGGTAGCGGGAGATACGAGCAGTACTTC. Looking up the rest from reference TRBV7-2 and TRBJ2-7 gives the full variable domain: GAGVSQSPSNKVTEKGKDVELRCDPISGHTALYWYRQSLGQGLEFLIYFQGNSAPDKSGLPSDRFSAERTGGSVSTLTIQRTQQEDSAVYLCASSLVGSGRYEQYFGPGTRLTVT.

This clonotype was seen only a few times. V is TRBV13 and J is TRBJ2-1; D perhaps matches TRBD2 (5 bases). There are 15 residues in the CDR3. Germline CDR1 reads PRHDT; CDR2 reads FYEKMQ (reference sequence). Trimming took 5 bases from V and 8 from J, leaving 19 bases between them. In DNA form, the CDR3 reads TGTGCCAGCAGCCCCGGCCTTGCTAGCAGCTATGAGCAGTTCTTC. This gives the protein CASSPGLASSYEQFF. Drawing the rest from reference TRBV13 and TRBJ2-1, the complete variable domain is AAGVIQSPRHLIKEKRETATLKCYPIPRHDTVYWYQQGPGQDPQFLISFYEKMQSDKGSIPDRFSAQQFSDYHSELNMSSLELGDSALYFCASSPGLASSYEQFFGPGTRLTVL.

In its sample, this clonotype was seen a few times. The chain couples TRBV7-2 to TRBJ2-1; 7 nucleotides match TRBD1. The junction had 3 bases not matched to a gene; V was cut back by 4 bases and J by 0 bases. Germline CDR1 and CDR2: SGHTA and FQGNSA. This CDR3 has 15 amino acids. The CDR3, as DNA: TGTGCCAGCAGCTCCCGGGACAGCTCCTACAATGAGCAGTTCTTC. It specifies CASSSRDSSYNEQFF.

The rearrangement links TRBV6-2 or TRBV6-3 to TRBJ2-7, with 12 bases aligning to TRBD2. The DNA end is more similar to TRBJ2-5, so the J call may be wrong. Germline values: CDR1 MNHEY, CDR2 SVGEGT. The CDR3 is 15 residues long. The CDR3 is CASRPWTSGTETQYF. Here the CDR3 DNA reads TGTGCCAGCAGGCCCTGGACTAGCGGGACGGAGACCCAGTACTTC.

The rearrangement joins TRBV5-1 to TRBJ1-5; D might be TRBD1 (6 bases). Germline V lookup: CDR1 SGHRS, CDR2 YFSETQ. V shed 0 bases and J shed 5 bases, with 15 bases lying between them. CDR3 length: 16 amino acids. CDR3 DNA sequence: TGCGCCAGCAGCTTGGATGGAACAGGGAGTCATCAGCCCCAGCATTTT. Translated: CASSLDGTGSHQPQHF.

The table lists this clonotype with a few counts. V is TRBV3-1 and J is TRBJ2-3, with unresolved D. V lost 0 bases and J 5 bases, leaving 21 bases between the germline ends. The CDR3 totals 18 residues. The germline V gene has CDR1 LGHDT and CDR2 YNNKEL (reference sequence). The CDR3 nucleotides are TGTGCCAGCAGCCAAGATAGGGATAGCCCCCTCACCTTAGATACGCAGTATTTT. Its translation: CASSQDRDSPLTLDTQYF.

The chain joins TRBV7-2 to TRBJ2-1; D is perhaps TRBD2 (5 bases). The V gene's germline CDR1 is SGHTA and CDR2 FQGNSA. CDR3 length: 13 amino acids. Trimming pared 10 bases from V and 4 bases from J, leaving 14 bases between. The CDR3 is CATRTSAYNEQFF. The CDR3, as DNA: TGTGCCACCCGGACTTCTGCTTACAATGAGCAGTTCTTC.

In DNA form, the CDR3 reads TGCGCCAGTCGTTCCGATGGGACTAGCGGGAGCACAGATACGCAGTATTTT. Translated: CASRSDGTSGSTDTQYF. The chain carries TRBV5-1 and TRBJ2-3; 12 bases fit TRBD2. After removal of 8 bases from V and 0 bases from J, the junction contained 10 bases not matched to a gene. The CDR3 has 17 residues. Looked up from germline, CDR1 is SGHRS and CDR2 is YFSETQ.

The J gene is TRBJ2-7, the V gene TRBV6-4; the match to TRBD2 covers 7 bases. V trimming: 3 bases; J trimming: 6 bases; junction bases outside the gene matches: 11. The CDR3 has 15 amino acids. The germline V gene encodes CDR1 MRHNA and CDR2 SNTAGT. The CDR3 sequence is CASSDTAGTTGEQYF. Written as DNA, the CDR3 is TGTGCCAGCAGTGATACGGCAGGGACTACGGGCGAGCAGTACTTC.

The CDR3 DNA follows: TGCGCCAGCAGCCCAGTCGACAGGAACACCGGGGAGCTGTTTTTT. Residues: CASSPVDRNTGELFF. The chain has TRBV4-1 and TRBJ2-2, with D perhaps TRBD1 (5 bases). This CDR3 comprises 15 residues. V lost 4 bases and J 1 base, leaving 10 bases between the germline ends. In germline, CDR1 is MGHRA, CDR2 YSYEKL.